This TCR beta chain was sequenced in a study of graft-versus-host responses after intestinal transplantation. Notes on the study in general: The authors found GvH clones in recipient marrow, some appearing first in ileum or blood. Among circulating GvH clones, peak levels were associated with early post-transplant declines in HvG clones. Patients who carried graft-donor T cell macrochimerism also had high graft-versus-host to host-versus-graft clonal ratios in their allografts.

Using immunoSEQ multiplex PCR, the repertoire was profiled, and TCRdb retains in-frame clones only, with some absent. The sample lists 6,700 or so clones, approximately 22% seen once, with just over 5.5% in the top ten. By sample fraction, this clone is medium-sized. Additional DNA sequences in this sample encode the identical CDR3. This CDR3 contains 15 residues. Germline CDR1 and CDR2: SEHNR and FQNEAQ (reference sequence). Losses at the gene ends were 5 bases for V and 3 bases for J; bases not matched to a gene: 7. Responder CD3+CD4+ and CD3+CD8+ cells that were proliferating and CFSE-low were sorted after the reaction.

The sequence came from a human patient who was an organ donor for intestinal transplantation. This rearrangement joins TRBV7-9 to TRBJ2-7; 10 bases are shared with TRBD1. Source: alloreactive CD4+ T cells from a mixed lymphocyte reaction culture, taken before transplantation. Subset of the sample: CFSE-low proliferating T cells sorted from approximately 6-day pre-transplant mixed lymphocyte reaction (GvH or HvG direction). The CDR3 DNA follows: TGTGCCAGCAGCGATCGACAGGGGGCTTTCTACGAGCAGTACTTC. It encodes CASSDRQGAFYEQYF.